Listed below are T cell receptor beta chains from one sample, sequenced in a study of blood T cell repertoires in COVID-19. The data were produced by immunoSEQ multiplex PCR, yet TCRdb's version contains in-frame clones alone and is incomplete. This repertoire shows more than 150,000 clones, about four fifths found once; its top ten account for roughly 0.58%. Sequenced: peripheral blood. These TCRs come from a man aged 55 to 69 with acute or convalescent COVID-19. Each CDR3 is given with its conserved first and last residue. Each record gives: clone size, D gene, J gene, V gene, CDR3 DNA, CDR3 protein. The D gene is left open where the match is weak. Size is stated for part of the rows, as once, few or many counts, or as a class when the clone is expanded.

>.|.|TRBJ2-2|TRBV7-8
TGTGCCAGCAGCTCGGGGGCGAACACCGGGGAGCTGTTTTTT
CASSSGANTGELFF
>.|.|TRBJ2-7|TRBV5-5
TGTGCCAGCAGCCTCTCCCCCGGACACACCTACGAGCAGTACTTC
CASSLSPGHTYEQYF
>many|.|TRBJ2-3|TRBV7-9
TGTGCCAGCAGCGCAACGGGATTTAGCACAGATACGCAGTATTTT
CASSATGFSTDTQYF
>few|.|TRBJ1-5|TRBV7-2
TGTGCCAGCAGCTTAGGGACAGCTCAGCCCCAGCATTTT
CASSLGTAQPQHF
>few|.|TRBJ2-7|TRBV19
TGTGCCAGTAGTATGGAATTCGCAGGGGTAGTCTACTTC
CASSMEFAGVVYF
>.|.|TRBJ1-5|TRBV19
TGTGCCAGTAGTATTTATGTGGGGGGACCGCCCCAGCATTTT
CASSIYVGGPPQHF
>.|.|TRBJ2-1|TRBV18
TGTGCCAGCTCACCGACTGGGAGGCAGAGTAAGAATGAGCAGTTCTTC
CASSPTGRQSKNEQFF
>.|TRBD1|TRBJ1-6|TRBV9
TGTGCCAGCAGCCGACAGGGGAACGATTCACCCCTCCACTTT
CASSRQGNDSPLHF
>.|TRBD1|TRBJ2-4|TRBV7-2
TGTGCCAGCAGCTTAGTCGGGGACAGGGGGCCGAAAAACATTCAGTACTTC
CASSLVGDRGPKNIQYF
>.|.|TRBJ1-2|TRBV12-3/TRBV12-4
TGTGCCAGCAGTTTTAGGGGCTATGGCTACACCTTC
CASSFRGYGYTF
>.|.|TRBJ1-4|TRBV5-4
TGTGCCAGCAGCTTGGATCAGCGATCTAATGAAAAACTGTTTTTT
CASSLDQRSNEKLFF
>.|TRBD1|TRBJ2-5|TRBV6-5
TGTGCCAGCAGTAGGACAGGGGGCCAAGAGACCCAGTACTTC
CASSRTGGQETQYF
>many|.|TRBJ2-7|TRBV4-2
TGTGCCAGCAGCCAAGGGAAGGGAATTCAGGGCGAGCAGTACTTC
CASSQGKGIQGEQYF
>.|TRBD1|TRBJ2-1|TRBV7-2
TGTGCCAGCAGCCGCGAGGGACAGGGCTACAATGAGCAGTTCTTC
CASSREGQGYNEQFF
>.|.|TRBJ2-7|TRBV2
TGTGCCAGCAGTGAAAACAGTGTCAACTACGAGCAGTACTTC
CASSENSVNYEQYF
>.|TRBD1|TRBJ2-1|TRBV19
TGTGCCAGTAGTCCCGGACAGGGGAGAGCGGGGAGCGATGAGCAGTTCTTC
CASSPGQGRAGSDEQFF
>.|.|TRBJ1-3|TRBV28
TGTGCCAGCCAGGGCTCTGGAAACACCATATATTTT
CASQGSGNTIYF
>.|.|TRBJ2-7|TRBV5-6
TGTGCCAGCAGTTCGTTGGGCAGGGGACAAAGCTCCTACGAGCAGTACTTC
CASSSLGRGQSSYEQYF
>few|.|TRBJ2-7|TRBV4-3
TGCGCCAGCAGCCAACCGGTTCTCTACGAGCAGTACTTC
CASSQPVLYEQYF
>.|TRBD1|TRBJ2-1|TRBV4-3
TGCGCCAGCAGCCAGACAGGGGAGTACAATGAGCAGTTCTTC
CASSQTGEYNEQFF
>.|TRBD2|TRBJ2-1|TRBV7-2
TGTGCCAGCAGCTTAACCCCGATAGCGGGGGCTGGGAACAATGAGCAGTTCTTC
CASSLTPIAGAGNNEQFF
>.|TRBD1|TRBJ1-1|TRBV19
TGTGCCAGTCGGACAGGGCTGGGGATGAACACTGAAGCTTTCTTT
CASRTGLGMNTEAFF
>once|TRBD1|TRBJ1-1|TRBV7-9
TGTGCCAGCAGAGCTAAGGACAGGATCAACACTGAAGCTTTCTTT
CASRAKDRINTEAFF
>.|TRBD1|TRBJ1-2|TRBV28
TGTGCCAGCAGTTTAGAGACAGGGCGGTTCGGCTATGGCTACACCTTC
CASSLETGRFGYGYTF
>few|.|TRBJ1-1|TRBV4-1
TGCGCCAGCAGCCAAGTAAGGCAGGTGAACACTGAAGCTTTCTTT
CASSQVRQVNTEAFF
>.|TRBD2|TRBJ2-2|TRBV19
TGTGCCAGTGTGGGACTAGCGGGGAACACCGGGGAGCTGTTTTTT
CASVGLAGNTGELFF
>.|.|TRBJ1-2|TRBV27
TGTGCCAGCAGTTTATCCCTGAACTATGGCTACACCTTC
CASSLSLNYGYTF
>.|.|TRBJ2-5|TRBV24-1
TGTGCCACCAGTGATTCGATAGACAGTTCGGAAGAGACCCAGTACTTC
CATSDSIDSSEETQYF
>.|.|TRBJ2-1|TRBV5-6
TGTGCCAGCGGTTGGATCGGAGCGCCAATACCTGAGCAGTTCTTC
CASGWIGAPIPEQFF
>once|.|TRBJ2-2|TRBV9
TGTGCCAGCAGCCCGTCTTGGGGCGGAGGGGACACCGGGGAGCTGTTTTTT
CASSPSWGGGDTGELFF
>.|.|TRBJ2-1|TRBV9
TGTGCCAGCAGCGCCTCCGGGACCTACAATGAGCAGTTCTTC
CASSASGTYNEQFF
>.|.|TRBJ2-1|TRBV3-1/TRBV3-2
TGTGCCAGCAGCCCCTCGGGGAGGGGGGTTGTGGGTGAGCAGTTCTTC
CASSPSGRGVVGEQFF
>.|.|TRBJ2-2|TRBV5-1
TGCGCCAGCAGCTTGGCGGGAAGAAGCACCGGGGAGCTGTTTTTT
CASSLAGRSTGELFF
>.|TRBD1|TRBJ1-2|TRBV4-2
TGTGCCAGCAGCCAGGACGGACAGGATAACTATGGCTACACCTTC
CASSQDGQDNYGYTF
>.|.|TRBJ1-6|TRBV6-2/TRBV6-3
TGTGCCAGCAGTTACATGACGGGAAATTCACCCCTCCACTTT
CASSYMTGNSPLHF
>few|TRBD2|TRBJ2-7|TRBV5-4
TGTGCCAGCAGCTTTCGACTAGCGGGAGTTCAGGAGCAGTACTTC
CASSFRLAGVQEQYF
>.|TRBD2|TRBJ2-1|TRBV4-2
TGTGCCAGCAGCCCTCGGACTAGCGGGGGGGGATACAATGAGCAGTTCTTC
CASSPRTSGGGYNEQFF
>once|TRBD2|TRBJ2-3|TRBV9
TGTGCCAGCAGCGTAGGACTAGCGGGAGAGGTTGGGGCGCAGTATTTT
CASSVGLAGEVGAQYF
>.|.|TRBJ1-1|TRBV28
TGTGCCAGCAGTTTAAGCGGGCGGACTGAAGCTTTCTTT
CASSLSGRTEAFF
>.|.|TRBJ1-1|TRBV6-5
TGTGCCAGCACTTTACAGGGACCTTATGAAGCTTTCTTT
CASTLQGPYEAFF
>.|TRBD2|TRBJ2-5|TRBV18
TGTGCCAGCTCCCCAGGACTAGCGGGGGGGGAAGAGACCCAGTACTTC
CASSPGLAGGEETQYF
>few|.|TRBJ1-2|TRBV2
TGTGCCAGCAGTGAAGGCAGGGGATCAGGCGGCTACACCTTC
CASSEGRGSGGYTF
>few|TRBD1|TRBJ1-2|TRBV19
TGTGCCAGTAGTATAGGGACAGGGAGCTATGGCTACACCTTC
CASSIGTGSYGYTF
>.|.|TRBJ1-2|TRBV3-1/TRBV3-2
TGTGCCAGCAGCCAAGGGAGGGCCAACACCTTC
CASSQGRANTF
>.|TRBD1|TRBJ1-2|TRBV27
TGTGCCAGCAGTTTAACGGGACAGGGGGCTAACTATGGCTACACCTTC
CASSLTGQGANYGYTF
>.|.|TRBJ1-5|TRBV19
TGTGCCAGTAGGGGATGGACAGTTAATAGCAATCAGCCCCAGCATTTT
CASRGWTVNSNQPQHF
>.|.|TRBJ1-2|TRBV3-1/TRBV3-2
TGTGCCAGCAGCCAAGAATGGGCTATCGGAGGCTACACCTTC
CASSQEWAIGGYTF
>.|.|TRBJ2-2|TRBV5-4
TGTGCCAGCAGCTTCCCCCAGGGAGGGGAGCTGTTTTTT
CASSFPQGGELFF
>.|.|TRBJ2-5|TRBV6-5
TGTGCCAGCACCCTAGCCGGGTTAGGAGAGACCCAGTACTTC
CASTLAGLGETQYF
>few|.|TRBJ1-5|TRBV3-1/TRBV3-2
TGTGCCAGCAGCCAAGGATATCAGGGTATGCAGCCCCAGCATTTT
CASSQGYQGMQPQHF
>once|TRBD1|TRBJ2-7|TRBV18
TGTGCCAGCTCACCACCGGGACAGGGGATGAACGAGCAGTACTTC
CASSPPGQGMNEQYF
>.|.|TRBJ2-3|TRBV5-1
TGCGCCAGCAGCACCCTAAGGGGAACCGATACGCAGTATTTT
CASSTLRGTDTQYF
>.|.|TRBJ2-7|TRBV3-1/TRBV3-2
TGTGCCAGCAGCCTCAACAACGAGCAGTACTTC
CASSLNNEQYF
>.|TRBD1|TRBJ2-3|TRBV24-1
TGTGCCACCAGTGACACTCGGACAGGGGGCGTTGATACGCAGTATTTT
CATSDTRTGGVDTQYF
>once|.|TRBJ2-2|TRBV7-9
TGTGCCAGCACCATAAATATCGGGGAGCTGTTTTTT
CASTINIGELFF
>once|TRBD2|TRBJ2-5|TRBV9
TGTGCCAGCAGCGTAACCCAACCTAGCGGAGGGGAAGAGACCCAGTACTTC
CASSVTQPSGGEETQYF
>once|.|TRBJ2-1|TRBV7-2
TGTGCCAGCAGCTTAGCGATAGGGACAATCTACAATGAGCAGTTCTTC
CASSLAIGTIYNEQFF